What follows are 28 T cell receptor beta chains derived from one specimen sequenced in a study of tumor-infiltrating lymphocytes in primary liver carcinoma. Total RNA (around 510 ng) served as template for TCR beta cDNA synthesis primed by a constant-region primer. Sequencing libraries for TCR beta derived from three nested multiplex PCR rounds that used slightly modified ARM-PCR. Primers for the first two PCR rounds were TRBV1-TRBV30 forward primers and a C-beta reverse primer (around 10 cycles per round). TCRdb analysed the multiplex PCR reads with MiXCR anew, one entry per CDR3 protein. The sample has under 150,000 distinct CDR3 sequences; 55% to 70% are singletons. From approximately 20-30 mg of unsorted bulk tissue, DNA and RNA were co-extracted together. The sample consisted of tumor-adjacent normal liver tissue. The receptors were sampled from a woman in her fifties or sixties with primary liver carcinoma and hepatitis B virus infection.

The rearrangement joins TRBV10-3 to TRBJ2-3; D not certain. With 3 bases removed from V and 0 bases from J, the gap between germline ends came to 10 bases. The CDR3 contains 15 residues. Per germline, CDR1 ENHRY and CDR2 SYGVKD. CDR3 nucleotide sequence: TGTGCCATCAGTGACGAGCAACCTAGCACAGATACGCAGTATTTT. Amino acid sequence: CAISDEQPSTDTQYF.

A remark on this clonotype: A much larger clone differs by one base, so this may be a read error. This chain connects TRBV6-8 to TRBJ2-7, with D hard to call. Germline CDR1 reads MNHGY; CDR2 reads SAAAGT. There are 14 residues in the CDR3. Deletions cut 0 bases from V and 3 bases from J, with 9 bases between. The CDR3 bases are TGTGCCAGCAGTTACTCGCCCGACATCTACGAGCAGTACTTC. As protein: CASSYSPDIYEQYF.

Notes on this clonotype: A much bigger clone sits one base away, suggesting this may be a read error. The chain links TRBV6-1 to TRBJ2-7; D gene unclear. From germline, CDR1 is MNHNS and CDR2 SASEGT. V lost 5 bases and J 2 bases, leaving 16 bases between the germline ends. CDR3 length: 15 residues. CDR3 in amino acids: CASSWPRAPAYEQYF. The CDR3 nucleotides are TGTGCCAGCAGTTGGCCACGGGCCCCGGCCTACGAGCAGTACTTC.

Remarks on this clonotype: The junction does not match germline at one end; this may be a read error. The chain carries TRBV4-2 and TRBJ1-1; 7 bases are a match to TRBD1. This CDR3 comprises 15 residues. Germline V gene sequence: CDR1 LGHNA, CDR2 YNFKEQ. CDR3 sequence reads: CASSQLQGTLTEAFF. The DNA of the CDR3 is TGTGCCAGTAGCCAGCTACAGGGGACGTTGACTGAAGCTTTCTTT.

On this clonotype: Sequence at one end of the junction differs from germline and may be a read error. The V call is TRBV29-1, the J call TRBJ2-3; D possibly corresponds to TRBD2 (5 bases). The germline gives CDR1 SQVTM, CDR2 ANQGSEA. The CDR3 covers 15 residues. The CDR3 DNA follows: TGTAGCGTTCCATTAGGGATGGCTGGCGCGTATACGCAATACTTT. This encodes CSVPLGMAGAYTQYF.

Note on this clonotype: A junction end diverges from the germline sequence, so it may reflect a read error. The chain recombines TRBV7-8 with TRBJ2-5; D possibly corresponds to TRBD2 (5 bases). The CDR3 has 17 amino acids. Germline V gene lookup returns CDR1 SGHVS and CDR2 FQNEAQ. CDR3 sequence: CVSSLRLGLVGAETQYF. For the CDR3, the DNA is TGTGTCAGCAGCCTCCGGCTGGGTCTAGTGGGAGCGGAGACCCAGTACTTC.

This clonotype was detected once. At one boundary the junction diverges from the germline segment, which might be a read error. The chain has TRBV11-2 and TRBJ2-7; a possible D gene is TRBD2 (6 bases). From germline, CDR1 is SGHAT and CDR2 FQNNGV. The CDR3 contains 15 residues. Here the CDR3 reads CAISRSGPSTYEQYF. The CDR3 coding sequence is TGTGCCATCAGCCGAAGCGGGCCTTCCACCTACGAGCAATACTTC.

A note on this clonotype: A single base separates this from a much larger clone, so it may be a read error. The gene calls are TRBV21-1 and TRBJ1-1; TRBD1 is taken as the D call from the table, unchecked against the DNA. TRBV21-1 is assigned pseudogene status. The CDR3 is 16 residues long. CDR3 sequence (DNA): TGTGCCAGCGGCTCGGGCGTGGGCACTACGAACACTGAAGCTTTCTTT. Protein: CASGSGVGTTNTEAFF.

Of note for this clonotype: The junction and the germline gene differ at one end; a read error may be behind it. This chain links TRBV14 with TRBJ2-3, with 7 bases lining up with TRBD1. Per the germline V gene, CDR1 is SGHDN and CDR2 is FVKESK. The CDR3 consists of 15 residues. As DNA, the CDR3 is TGTGCCAGCAGTCAAGGGGGCTTCAGCACAGATACGCGGTATTTT. It specifies CASSQGGFSTDTRYF.

The chain carries TRBV4-2 and TRBJ1-2, with a possible D match to TRBD1 (5 bases). V was pared by 4 bases and J by 4 bases, with 13 bases between. The CDR3 runs 14 residues. Looked up from germline, CDR1 is LGHNA and CDR2 is YNFKEQ. CDR3: CASSLVGTSYGYTF. The CDR3 DNA reads as TGTGCCAGCAGCCTAGTTGGGACTAGCTATGGCTACACCTTC.

In the case of this clonotype: A read error may account for a junction end that differs from germline. The V and J genes are TRBV28 and TRBJ1-2; D not certain. Per germline, CDR1 MDHEN and CDR2 SYDVKM. The CDR3 is made up of 12 amino acids. The CDR3 spells CARSLSNYGYIF. The DNA of the CDR3 is TGTGCCAGGAGTTTATCGAACTATGGCTACATCTTC.

Note on this clonotype: At one of its ends the junction is not consistent with the germline gene, which may arise from a read error. This chain uses TRBV12-3 or TRBV12-4 with TRBJ2-3; the match to TRBD1 covers 7 bases. The CDR3 runs 14 residues. The CDR3 region is CASSRSRGTDTQYF. The CDR3 bases are TGTGCCAGCAGTCGGAGCAGGGGGACAGATACGCAGTACTTT.

This clonotype showed up just a few times. A read error may be the cause here, since a much bigger clone is one base away. The chain links TRBV5-6 to TRBJ1-1, with D possibly being TRBD1 (6 bases). Germline loops: CDR1 SGHDT, CDR2 YYEEEE. This CDR3 is built from 17 residues. CDR3: CASSTGTGAFMNTEASF. CDR3 DNA sequence: TGTGCCAGCAGTACCGGGACGGGGGCCTTTATGAACACTGAAGCTTCCTTT.

About this clonotype: This is likely a read error, given that the CDR3 carries no conserved phenylalanine or tryptophan at its end. V gene TRBV5-4 combines with J gene TRBJ1-3, with D unclear. The CDR3 is made up of 15 amino acids. Trimming took 0 bases from V and 4 from J, leaving 11 bases between them. Looked up from germline, CDR1 is SGHNT and CDR2 is YYREEE (reference sequence). The CDR3 DNA sequence: TGTGCCAGCAGCTTGGGGATAGGGAGCGGAAACACCATATATCTT. Translated: CASSLGIGSGNTIYL.

Comments on this clonotype: Germline and junction disagree at one end, which may indicate a read error. The chain recombines TRBV6-5 with TRBJ1-4; D gene ambiguous. CDR1 is MNHEY and CDR2 is SVGAGI in the germline V gene. This CDR3 is built from 14 residues. The CDR3 loop reads CASRWTATNEKLFF. In nucleotides, the CDR3 is TGTGCCAGCAGATGGACGGCAACTAATGAAAAACTGTTTTTC.

For this clonotype: Mismatch with germline at one junction end may stem from a read error. The rearrangement uses TRBV6-5 and TRBJ2-7; D is possibly TRBD2 (5 bases). The germline V gene has CDR1 MNHEY and CDR2 SVGAGI. There are 15 residues in the CDR3. The CDR3: CVSSYSNDGIYEQYF. The CDR3 coding sequence is TGTGTCAGCAGTTACTCTAACGACGGGATCTACGAGCAGTACTTC.

Details on this clonotype: This could be a read error, since a much larger clone is one nucleotide away. The DNA of the CDR3 is TGTGCCAGCAGCGGGGGACTCAAAGGAAAGCAGTACTTC. The encoded protein is CASSGGLKGKQYF. The V and J genes are TRBV5-4 and TRBJ2-7; tentative D call: TRBD2 (6 bases). The CDR3 has 13 amino acids. The germline V and J ends were trimmed by 4 bases and 8 bases, with 16 bases remaining between them. Germline values: CDR1 SGHNT, CDR2 YYREEE (reference sequence).

Remarks on this clonotype: Its ends do not fully match the called genes, so a read error is possible. The rearrangement uses TRBV11-3 and TRBJ1-1; D uncertain. This CDR3 contains 15 residues. Germline values: CDR1 SGHNT, CDR2 YENEEA. The DNA of the CDR3 is TGTACCAGCTGCTTAGATCGGGCCCGGGCAACTGAAGCTTTCTTT. It specifies CTSCLDRARATEAFF.

The chain uses TRBV6-4 and TRBJ2-7; TRBD2 might be the D (6 bases). Germline loops: CDR1 MRHNA, CDR2 SNTAGT. The CDR3 contains 14 residues. V was cut by 4 bases and J by 3 bases, with 13 bases left in between. The CDR3 protein is CASSVLARSYEQYF. The CDR3 DNA reads as TGTGCCAGCAGTGTCCTAGCGAGAAGCTACGAGCAGTACTTC.

Comment on this clonotype: Since no conserved phenylalanine or tryptophan closes the CDR3, a read error is the likely cause. This chain uses TRBV11-2 with TRBJ2-7; D is perhaps TRBD2 (7 bases). The V end was cut by 5 bases, the J end by 2 bases, with 10 bases between. The V gene's germline CDR1 is SGHAT and CDR2 FQNNGV. The length of the CDR3 is 13 residues. CDR3 DNA: TGTGCCAGCAGCCCCGGGGGGCCCTACGAGCAGTACTCT. Its protein product is CASSPGGPYEQYS.

This clonotype was counted many times. The chain employs TRBV6-1 and TRBJ2-1, with D perhaps TRBD2 (6 bases). V gave up 1 base and J gave up 4 bases, with 11 bases separating them. This CDR3 spans 15 amino acids. Germline lookup yields CDR1 MNHNS and CDR2 SASEGT. The CDR3 is CASSEGLARYNEQFF. The CDR3 nucleotides are TGTGCCAGCAGTGAAGGGCTAGCGAGATACAATGAGCAGTTCTTC.

The J gene is TRBJ1-2, the V gene TRBV29-1; possible D gene TRBD1, 6 bases. Germline CDR1 and CDR2: SQVTM and ANQGSEA. The CDR3 totals 14 residues. V lost 3 bases to trimming and J lost 8 bases, with 19 bases between them. For the CDR3, the DNA is TGCAGCGTTGATCGGGGGGCGGGCGCTCGCGGCTACACCTTC. Translated: CSVDRGAGARGYTF.

About this clonotype: At one end the junction does not follow the germline gene, possibly because of a read error. The rearrangement links TRBV29-1 to TRBJ2-2, with D possibly matching TRBD2 (5 bases). The germline CDR1 and CDR2 sequences are SQVTM and ANQGSEA. The CDR3 sequence is 13 residues long. The CDR3 coding sequence is TGCAGCGCTGTGAGCCAGAACACCGGGGAGCTGTTTTTC. Protein sequence: CSAVSQNTGELFF.

This clonotype was recorded many times. The chain is built from TRBV29-1 and TRBJ1-4; D ambiguous. This CDR3 region has 12 residues. With 7 bases removed from V and 7 bases from J, the gap between germline ends came to 13 bases. The germline V gene has CDR1 SQVTM and CDR2 ANQGSEA. In DNA, the CDR3 is TGCAGCGGAGCCGTATTAGGTGAAAAACTGTTTTTT. Protein product: CSGAVLGEKLFF.

This clonotype has ten or more counts. J is TRBJ1-2 and V is TRBV6-2 or TRBV6-3, with TRBD1 identical over 7 bases. From germline, CDR1 is MNHEY and CDR2 SVGEGT. The junction had 6 bases not matched to a gene; V was cut back by 5 bases and J by 6 bases. The CDR3 is 13 residues long. CDR3 sequence reads: CASSNDRVHGYTF. The CDR3 bases are TGTGCCAGCAGTAACGACAGGGTCCATGGCTACACCTTC.

The V and J genes are TRBV20-1 and TRBJ2-2, with D tentatively TRBD1 (6 bases). The V end was cut by 5 bases, the J end by 1 base, with 11 bases between. The CDR3 runs to 14 residues. Per germline, CDR1 DFQATT and CDR2 SNEGSKA (reference sequence). The CDR3 coding sequence is TGCAGTGCTCTGGACAGAAAGAACACCGGGGAGCTGTTTTTT. This translates into CSALDRKNTGELFF.

On this clonotype: The junction does not match germline at one end; this may be a read error. The genes are TRBV6-1 and TRBJ2-2; the D gene is possibly TRBD2 (6 bases). The germline gives CDR1 MNHNS, CDR2 SASEGT. This CDR3 region has 15 residues. CDR3 loop: CVSRRGLGFAGELFF. CDR3 coding DNA: TGTGTCAGCAGGAGGGGACTGGGTTTTGCCGGGGAGCTGTTTTTT.

On this clonotype: One end of the junction is discordant with germline, which a read error may explain. The chain links TRBV28 to TRBJ2-3; 8 nucleotides agree with TRBD2. From germline, CDR1 is MDHEN and CDR2 SYDVKM. The CDR3 spans 19 residues. The chain's CDR3 is CASPPSGPRGLVGGDTLYF. DNA of the CDR3: TGTGCCAGCCCCCCCTCCGGGCCGAGGGGACTAGTGGGGGGAGATACGCTGTATTTT.